The clone carrying this T cell receptor (beta chain) was seen ten or more times. CDR1 is MDHEN and CDR2 is SYDVKM in the germline V gene. This CDR3 contains 14 residues. Trimming cost V 8 bases and J 2 bases; bases outside gene matches: 9. The TCR library protocol was used to attach unique molecular identifiers. These identifiers were attached to individual cDNA molecules. Each CDR3 protein gets one entry after TCRdb re-called the 5' RACE reads with MiXCR. Of under 50,000 distinct CDR3 sequences in the sample, about 4.6% were seen once. These data come from a study of early T cells in non-severe SARS-CoV-2 infection. Study summary: Chains were not paired, and sequencing was done on bulk RNA from unsorted whole blood.

Sequenced sample: whole blood. The genes are TRBV28 and TRBJ2-7; 7 nucleotides align to TRBD2. The receptor's source is an adult who was a healthcare worker with PCR-confirmed SARS-CoV-2 infection or an uninfected control (not recorded which). In DNA form, the CDR3 reads TGTGCCAGCTTAGGGCTAGCGGACCCCTACGAGCAGTACTTC. Its translation is CASLGLADPYEQYF.